This TCR beta chain was recorded in a study of patients and donors after allogeneic stem cell transplantation. MiXCR, applied by TCRdb to the RT-PCR reads, yields one record per CDR3 protein. The sample holds about 960,000 distinct CDR3 sequences, over 15% seen once. V gave up 4 bases and J gave up 0 bases, with 16 bases separating them. The CDR3 totals 17 residues. The receptor comes from a human donor who was either an allogeneic HSCT recipient or a stem cell or donor lymphocyte infusion donor (not recorded which). It is not recorded whose cells these are; they may come from a transplant donor. The chain couples TRBV12-3 or TRBV12-4 to TRBJ1-5; perhaps TRBD1 as D (5 bases). The sample was blood, either unsorted or a sorted T cell fraction (not recorded which). CDR3: CASSSAGEGLSNQPQHF. As DNA, the CDR3 is TGTGCCAGCAGTTCCGCAGGAGAGGGACTTAGCAATCAGCCCCAGCATTTT.